One and the same sample provided the 32 T cell receptor beta chains below, sequenced in a study of T cell repertoires in cytomegalovirus infection. One entry per CDR3 protein results from TCRdb running MiXCR on the reads. The table lists hundreds of thousands of distinct CDR3 sequences, 15% to 20% of them singletons, with approximately 10% in the top ten. Sequenced sample: PBMCs. These receptors were taken from a human donor in good health (CMV status not recorded). Some clones in this sample may be carry-over from other donors' samples.

This clonotype was counted a few times. This chain links TRBV19 with TRBJ2-1; D unresolved. Trimming took off 3 bases at V and 14 bases at J, with 14 bases between the two ends. Germline V gives CDR1 LNHDA, CDR2 SQIVND (reference sequence). This CDR3 is built from 12 residues. The CDR3 loop is CASSIGPLPEFF. The CDR3 bases are TGTGCCAGTAGTATTGGCCCCCTGCCTGAGTTCTTC.

The table lists this clonotype with many counts. The J gene is TRBJ2-1, the V gene TRBV6-2 or TRBV6-3, with D tentatively TRBD2 (5 bases). Germline V gene sequence: CDR1 MNHEY, CDR2 SVGEGT. The V and J ends lost 6 bases and 6 bases respectively, with 21 bases between them. This CDR3 is built from 16 residues. The CDR3 sequence: CASRLSPTTAANEQFF. As DNA, the CDR3 is TGTGCCAGCAGACTTAGTCCCACCACAGCGGCCAATGAGCAGTTCTTC.

This clonotype was found many times. The J gene is TRBJ2-1, the V gene TRBV15; D perhaps matches TRBD2 (6 bases). The CDR3 totals 16 residues. Germline V lookup: CDR1 LNHNV, CDR2 YYDKDF (reference sequence). V gave up 8 bases and J gave up 4 bases, with 21 bases separating them. For the CDR3, the DNA is TGTGCCACCCAATTCCTTTCGTCGGGAGCTTACAATGAGCAGTTCTTC. Translated: CATQFLSSGAYNEQFF.

This clonotype was recorded many times. The chain links TRBV5-1 to TRBJ1-6; 10 positions agree with TRBD1. With 2 bases clipped from V and 9 bases from J, the junction kept 8 bases outside the gene matches. This CDR3 has 16 amino acids. Germline V gene data show CDR1 as SGHRS and CDR2 as YFSETQ. CDR3 in DNA: TGCGCCAGCAGCTTCACCGGGACAGGGGAAGGTTCACCCCTCCACTTT. Translating gives CASSFTGTGEGSPLHF.

The V and J genes are TRBV6-2 or TRBV6-3 and TRBJ2-7; D unresolved. The V gene lost 8 bases and the J gene lost 6 bases, with 17 bases spanning the gap. CDR1 and CDR2 from the germline V gene are MNHEY and SVGEGT. The CDR3 totals 13 residues. This CDR3 is CASGKTWVGEQYF. The CDR3 DNA follows: TGTGCCAGCGGAAAGACCTGGGTAGGCGAGCAGTACTTC.

The rearrangement joins TRBV12-3 or TRBV12-4 to TRBJ2-1; 10 bases align to TRBD2. J was trimmed by 6 bases and V by 4 bases; bases with no gene match: 9. This CDR3 is built from 16 residues. CDR3 protein: CASSSTLAGVRNEQFF. The CDR3 DNA reads TGTGCCAGCAGTTCAACGCTAGCGGGGGTTCGCAATGAGCAGTTCTTC.

This clonotype was seen repeatedly, ten times or more. The chain joins TRBV6-5 to TRBJ2-1; D not certain. The CDR3 totals 13 residues. Germline V gene lookup returns CDR1 MNHEY and CDR2 SVGAGI. The CDR3 DNA reads as TGTGCAGTTGCCGCGAGCTCCTACAATGAGCAGTTCTTC. It codes for CAVAASSYNEQFF.

V usage is TRBV18 and J usage is TRBJ2-3, with TRBD1 as a possible D gene (5 bases). CDR1 KGHSH and CDR2 LQKENI come from the germline V gene. The CDR3 is 15 amino acids. The V end lost 3 bases, the J end lost 2 bases, and 12 bases lay between the germline ends. The CDR3 sequence: CASSPGLPVTDTQYF. The CDR3 DNA reads as TGTGCCAGCTCACCGGGGCTACCCGTCACAGATACGCAGTATTTT.

The V call is TRBV4-2, the J call TRBJ2-7; D not resolved. The V end lost 0 bases, the J end lost 0 bases, and 15 bases lay between the germline ends. The CDR3 is made up of 17 amino acids. Looked up from germline, CDR1 is LGHNA and CDR2 is YNFKEQ. The DNA for the CDR3 is TGTGCCAGCAGCCAAGAAAAGGGCAGCACGGGCTCCTACGAGCAGTACTTC. Translation gives CASSQEKGSTGSYEQYF.

This clonotype appeared a few times. The rearrangement uses TRBV19 and TRBJ1-5; D gene uncertain. The CDR3 consists of 13 residues. CDR1 and CDR2 (germline): LNHDA, SQIVND (reference sequence). V lost 7 bases and J 5 bases, leaving 12 bases between the germline ends. CDR3 loop: CASNGRVDQPQHF. The CDR3 nucleotides read TGTGCCAGTAATGGGAGAGTAGATCAGCCCCAGCATTTT.

This clonotype has ten or more counts. V gene TRBV6-1 combines with J gene TRBJ2-3, with D perhaps matching TRBD1 (6 bases). Trimming shortened V by 8 bases and J by 3 bases, and 21 bases separated the two germline ends. Germline CDR1 MNHNS, CDR2 SASEGT. This CDR3 spans 16 amino acids. The CDR3 region is CASAPLGQGFTDTQYF. Here the CDR3 DNA reads TGTGCCAGCGCTCCTTTGGGGCAGGGGTTTACAGATACGCAGTATTTT.

This clonotype was seen a handful of times. This chain joins TRBV7-2 and TRBJ1-1, with 8 bases lining up with TRBD1. The CDR3 loop spans 13 amino acids. The germline V gene has CDR1 SGHTA and CDR2 FQGNSA. V lost 3 bases, J lost 4 bases, and 1 base stayed unmatched. The chain's CDR3 is CASSFQGATEAFF. CDR3 DNA sequence: TGTGCCAGCAGCTTTCAGGGGGCCACTGAAGCTTTCTTT.

The chain uses TRBV12-3 or TRBV12-4 and TRBJ2-3; TRBD2 matches at 8 bases. The V and J ends lost 7 bases and 0 bases, in that order; junction bases with no gene match: 3. There are 14 residues in the CDR3. The CDR3 region has the DNA TGTGCCAGCATCCTAGCGGGCAGCACAGATACGCAGTATTTT. Amino acids: CASILAGSTDTQYF.

The rearrangement joins TRBV20-1 to TRBJ2-3; 7 bases agree with TRBD2. This CDR3 is 15 amino acids long. The V segment lost 3 bases and the J segment 3 bases; nucleotides outside the gene matches: 9. Germline V gene sequence: CDR1 DFQATT, CDR2 SNEGSKA (reference sequence). The CDR3 sequence is CSARDYGGSTDTQYF. The DNA for the CDR3 is TGCAGTGCTAGGGACTACGGGGGGTCTACAGATACGCAGTATTTT.

This clonotype was seen a handful of times. The chain uses TRBV6-1 and TRBJ2-7, with 10 positions matching TRBD2. The length of the CDR3 is 15 residues. V dropped 3 bases and J dropped 4; count of bases not matched to a gene: 6. CDR1 is MNHNS and CDR2 is SASEGT in the germline V gene. CDR3 in DNA: TGTGCCAGCAGTGACTTTCGGACTAGCGGTTACGAGCAGTACTTC. Amino acid sequence: CASSDFRTSGYEQYF.

In its sample, this clonotype was seen many times. The chain joins TRBV7-2 to TRBJ2-7, with 7 positions matching TRBD2. Germline V gene lookup returns CDR1 SGHTA and CDR2 FQGNSA. CDR3 size: 14 residues. V lost 2 bases, J lost 1 base, and 2 bases stayed unmatched. For the CDR3, the DNA is TGTGCCAGCAGCTTAAGGCGGGGGTCCTACGAGCAGTACTTC. Translated, it gives CASSLRRGSYEQYF.

This clonotype appeared many times. The gene calls are TRBV7-8 and TRBJ1-1, with unresolved D. Germline lookup yields CDR1 SGHVS and CDR2 FQNEAQ. The CDR3 has 13 amino acids. The V and J ends lost 6 bases and 9 bases respectively, with 17 bases between them. The DNA for the CDR3 is TGTGCCAGCAGACCCCCTGGGAGGATTAAAGCTTTCTTT. Translating it yields CASRPPGRIKAFF.

This clonotype has more than one count but fewer than ten. The chain couples TRBV4-1 to TRBJ2-3; 10 bases line up with TRBD2. Unmatched junction bases numbered 6, after V lost 3 bases and J lost 6 bases. Germline assignment: CDR1 MGHRA and CDR2 YSYEKL. This CDR3 is built from 15 residues. The CDR3 protein is CASSQRTSGPDTQYF. The CDR3 nucleotides read TGCGCCAGCAGCCAGAGGACTAGCGGTCCGGATACGCAGTATTTT.

This clonotype was counted at least ten times. In nucleotides, the CDR3 is TGTGCCAGCAGCACGGGACTAGCGGGGACCGGGGAGCTGTTTTTT. Its translation: CASSTGLAGTGELFF. V usage is TRBV7-2 and J usage is TRBJ2-2; TRBD2 matches at 13 bases. CDR3 length: 15 amino acids. The germline V gene has CDR1 SGHTA and CDR2 FQGNSA. J lost 5 bases, V lost 5 bases, and 2 bases had no gene match.

The rearrangement uses TRBV20-1 and TRBJ2-5; 9 bases match TRBD2. The CDR3 totals 13 residues. Germline CDR1 reads DFQATT; CDR2 reads SNEGSKA (reference sequence). The trim removed 4 bases at V and 1 base at J, leaving 1 base unmatched. The CDR3 bases are TGCAGTGCTATAGCGGGAGTCCAAGAGACCCAGTACTTC. It codes for CSAIAGVQETQYF.

The chain is built from TRBV5-1 and TRBJ1-1; 8 bases map to TRBD1. Trimming took 0 bases from V and 4 from J; bases not matched to a gene: 11. The germline gives CDR1 SGHRS, CDR2 YFSETQ. This CDR3 is 17 amino acids long. CDR3 bases: TGCGCCAGCAGCTTGGAGGGACAGGCCATAGGGACCACTGAAGCTTTCTTT. Its protein is CASSLEGQAIGTTEAFF.

The rearrangement joins TRBV7-9 to TRBJ1-4, with 7 bases lining up with TRBD1. CDR3 length: 14 amino acids. V lost 5 bases, J lost 6 bases, and 6 bases stayed unmatched. In germline, CDR1 is SEHNR, CDR2 FQNEAQ (reference sequence). CDR3 coding DNA: TGTGCCAGCAGCCGGACAGGACGACATGAAAAACTGTTTTTT. Its translation is CASSRTGRHEKLFF.

In DNA form, the CDR3 reads TGCAGTGCTGGTCAGAGCCTTAATGAAAAACTGTTTTTT. As protein: CSAGQSLNEKLFF. The rearrangement joins TRBV20-1 to TRBJ1-4; unclear D gene. Germline V gives CDR1 DFQATT, CDR2 SNEGSKA (reference sequence). Trimming pared 5 bases from V and 4 bases from J, leaving 11 bases between. The CDR3 spans 13 residues.

In this sample, this clonotype turned up a few times. This chain joins TRBV11-2 and TRBJ2-3, with D possibly being TRBD2 (6 bases). From germline, CDR1 is SGHAT and CDR2 FQNNGV. The V and J ends lost 4 bases and 7 bases respectively, with 12 bases between them. This CDR3 has 13 residues. This chain's CDR3 is CASSSTSPHTQYF. CDR3 DNA: TGTGCCAGCAGCTCTACTAGCCCCCATACGCAGTATTTT.

This clonotype was detected ten times or more. The rearrangement uses TRBV7-2 and TRBJ2-3; the match to TRBD2 covers 14 bases. The CDR3 runs to 16 residues. Trimming cost V 5 bases and J 6 bases; bases outside gene matches: 7. From germline, CDR1 is SGHTA and CDR2 FQGNSA. The CDR3 nucleotides read TGTGCCAGCAGCCCGAGACTAGCGGGGGGGCTTGATACGCAGTATTTT. Protein sequence: CASSPRLAGGLDTQYF.

The chain employs TRBV6-2 or TRBV6-3 and TRBJ1-5, with D uncertain. Trimming pared 5 bases from V and 4 bases from J, leaving 12 bases between. The CDR3 length is 14 residues. Germline CDR1 is MNHEY and CDR2 is SVGEGT. CDR3: CASSHGRNNQPQHF. In DNA form, the CDR3 reads TGTGCCAGCAGTCATGGGCGGAATAATCAGCCCCAGCATTTT.

This clonotype was detected a few times. The rearrangement links TRBV30 to TRBJ2-1; D gene ambiguous. Looked up from germline, CDR1 is GTSNPN and CDR2 is SVGIG (reference sequence). With 3 bases removed from V and 2 bases from J, the gap between germline ends came to 5 bases. The CDR3 consists of 12 residues. The CDR3 loop reads CAWRVTYNEQFF. The CDR3 nucleotides are TGTGCCTGGAGAGTTACCTACAATGAGCAGTTCTTC.

This clonotype was observed many times. The CDR3 coding sequence is TGTGCCAGCAGCTCAGGGGAAGAGTTGGATTCACCCCTCCACTTT. The encoded protein is CASSSGEELDSPLHF. This chain connects TRBV12-3 or TRBV12-4 to TRBJ1-6; possibly TRBD1 for D (6 bases). The CDR3 has 15 residues. Trimming took 6 bases from V and 8 from J, leaving 17 bases between them.

This clonotype was seen only a few times. The chain recombines TRBV6-5 with TRBJ1-5; 7 bases fit TRBD1. The CDR3 has 14 residues. The germline gives CDR1 MNHEY, CDR2 SVGAGI. Trimming took 4 bases from V and 5 from J; bases not matched to a gene: 5. The CDR3 nucleotides read TGTGCCAGCAGTTCAGGGGGGACGGATCAGCCCCAGCATTTT. Protein sequence: CASSSGGTDQPQHF.

This clonotype turned up a few times. The chain is built from TRBV6-6 and TRBJ2-5, with 7 bases fitting TRBD2. The CDR3 runs to 17 residues. J gave up 2 bases and V 0 bases, and 9 bases lay outside the gene matches. Germline CDR1 MNHNY, CDR2 SVGAGI (reference sequence). CDR3 nucleotide sequence: TGTGCCAGCAGTTACTCGACACGCGGGAGAAGGCAAGAGACCCAGTACTTC. It translates to CASSYSTRGRRQETQYF.

This clonotype was counted a few times. The chain's CDR3 is CASSLWASTYEQYF. The CDR3 DNA sequence: TGTGCCAGCAGTTTATGGGCTTCGACCTACGAGCAGTACTTC. The chain carries TRBV28 and TRBJ2-7; D remains ambiguous. The CDR3 consists of 14 residues. Trimming cost V 0 bases and J 2 bases, with 8 bases left between them. Germline lookup yields CDR1 MDHEN and CDR2 SYDVKM.

V usage is TRBV20-1 and J usage is TRBJ1-5; D is ambiguous. The germline gives CDR1 DFQATT, CDR2 SNEGSKA (reference sequence). This CDR3 is built from 15 residues. Deletions cut 0 bases from V and 5 bases from J, with 14 bases between. The CDR3 region has the DNA TGCAGTGCTAGAGATAGGACTTCACCCCATCAGCCCCAGCATTTT. Translating it yields CSARDRTSPHQPQHF.